This T cell receptor (beta chain) was recovered during a study of shared clonotypes between healthy human individuals. The germline V gene encodes CDR1 MNHEY and CDR2 SVGAGI. V trimming: 0 bases; J trimming: 5 bases; junction bases outside the gene matches: 7. The CDR3 loop spans 15 amino acids. Naive CD8 cells, CD45RO-negative and positively selected for CCR7, excluded terminally differentiated effector memory CD45RA+ cells. Sequencing used immunoSEQ multiplex PCR; TCRdb keeps in-frame clones, though not all of them. The data show about 2.2 million clones, with 93% seen just once and more than 1.5% held by the top ten.

Sequences were obtained from naive CD8+ T cells from PBMCs. This chain uses TRBV6-5 with TRBJ2-7; 7 nucleotides align to TRBD1. This sequence was found in a man between 18 and 29 years old in good health. Some clones in this sample may be carry-over from other donors' samples. In DNA, the CDR3 is TGTGCCAGCAGTTACTCGCCGACAGGGAGAGACGAGCAGTACTTC. It yields the protein CASSYSPTGRDEQYF.